These T cell receptor beta chains were read from a single sample in a study of spatial heterogeneity in lung cancer. From the 5' RACE reads, TCRdb called clonotypes with MiXCR, one entry per CDR3 protein. The sample records about 23,000 distinct CDR3 sequences, nearly 6.5% being singletons. The specimen comprised lung tumor tissue, sampled at surgery. These receptors were taken from a male donor with early-stage non-small cell lung cancer. CDR3s include the opening cysteine and the closing phenylalanine or tryptophan. D genes are given only for firm matches. Clone size is not always given. Where it is, it says once, few, many or a class for expanded clones.

j_call d_call clone_size v_call cdr3_nt cdr3_aa
TRBJ1-1 TRBD1 many TRBV7-2 TGTGCCAGCAGCCGTCCCGACAGGGCTGCTAGTGCTTTCTTT CASSRPDRAASAFF
TRBJ1-3 . many TRBV14 TGTGCCAGCAGCCAAGTCTGGCAGGGACGAAACACCATATATTTT CASSQVWQGRNTIYF
TRBJ2-7 . medium-sized TRBV12-5 TGTGCTAGTGCTACAGACCCGTTTGAGCAGTACTTC CASATDPFEQYF
TRBJ2-2 TRBD1 many TRBV7-6 TGTGCCAGCAGCTTTGGACAGGGGGGGAACACCGGGGAGCTGTTTTTT CASSFGQGGNTGELFF
TRBJ2-1 . many TRBV5-1 TGCGCCAGCAGCTTGGAGGGGGGCCTAAATGAGCAGTTCTTC CASSLEGGLNEQFF
TRBJ1-1 TRBD1 many TRBV7-9 TGTGCCAGCAGCGAAGGACAGGGCACTGAAGCTTTCTTT CASSEGQGTEAFF
TRBJ2-5 TRBD2 many TRBV6-6 TGTGCCAGCAGGGGGAGGGGAGGCATACAAGAGACCCAGTACTTC CASRGRGGIQETQYF
TRBJ2-5 . medium-sized TRBV27 TGTGCCAGCAGTCCAAGGGGTCGACAGCAAGAGACCCAGTACTTC CASSPRGRQQETQYF
TRBJ1-2 TRBD1 many TRBV11-2 TGTGCCAGCAGTTACCCCGGGACAGGGGGGTATGGCTACACCTTC CASSYPGTGGYGYTF
TRBJ2-5 . many TRBV27 TGTGCCAGCAGTTTGGGCGGGCAGGCCCAAGAGACCCAGTACTTC CASSLGGQAQETQYF
TRBJ2-3 TRBD2 few TRBV5-5 TGTGCCAGCAGCTTTGGACTAGCGGGATCAGATACGCAGTATTTT CASSFGLAGSDTQYF
TRBJ1-2 . many TRBV29-1 TGCAGCGTTGGAGCTCGGGGTGACTACACCTTC CSVGARGDYTF
TRBJ2-3 TRBD2 many TRBV28 TGTGCCAGCAGTTCTCCGGGACTAGCGAGCACAGATACGCAGTATTTT CASSSPGLASTDTQYF
TRBJ2-5 TRBD2 many TRBV14 TGTGCCAGCAGCATAGGACTAGCGGGGCAAGAGACCCAGTACTTC CASSIGLAGQETQYF
TRBJ2-4 . many TRBV20-1 TGCAGTGCTAGAGTGGGCCCGGGGTCGCCCCGGAACATTCAGTACTTC CSARVGPGSPRNIQYF
TRBJ1-4 . many TRBV11-2 TGTGCCAGCAGCTCGACAGTTGAAAAACTGTTTTTT CASSSTVEKLFF
TRBJ2-2 . . TRBV6-1 TGTGCCAGCAGTCGAGTAGGGGCCCACACCGGGGAGCTGTTTTTT CASSRVGAHTGELFF
TRBJ2-3 . many TRBV5-1 TGCGCCAGCAGCTCACTTACCCAAAATACGCAGTATTTT CASSSLTQNTQYF
TRBJ2-1 . many TRBV7-3 TGTGCCAGCGGCCCTTTCGGTGTATATGAGCAGTTCTTC CASGPFGVYEQFF
TRBJ1-6 . many TRBV7-9 TGTGCCAGCAGCCTAGTCAGGGATTCACCCCTCCACTTT CASSLVRDSPLHF
TRBJ2-7 TRBD2 medium-sized TRBV29-1 TGCAGCGCTGCGGGGGACTCCTACGAGCAGTACTTC CSAAGDSYEQYF
TRBJ2-1 . . TRBV2 TGTGCCAGCAGTGTCTCGCCAGGGAGAAACAATGAGCAGTTCTTC CASSVSPGRNNEQFF
TRBJ1-3 TRBD1 medium-sized TRBV5-6 TGTGCCAGCAGCGTCAGGGGGCTAGCTGGAAACACCATATATTTT CASSVRGLAGNTIYF
TRBJ2-1 . medium-sized TRBV29-1 TGCAGCGTGCCGGGCGCGACGAGCCTCCCAAGTGAGCAGTTCTTC CSVPGATSLPSEQFF
TRBJ2-7 . . TRBV3-1 TGTGCCAGCAGGGTTAGACAGGAGTCCTACGTGCAGTACTTC CASRVRQESYVQYF
TRBJ1-1 . few TRBV20-1 TGCAGTGCTAGAGATGGGGGGGCCCCCACTATGAACACTGAAGCTTTCTTT CSARDGGAPTMNTEAFF
TRBJ2-4 . . TRBV20-1 TGCAGTGCTAGCCGATTAGCCAAAAACATTCAGTACTTC CSASRLAKNIQYF
TRBJ2-3 . many TRBV5-1 TGCGCCAGCAGCTTGGATTCTCCGATTGATACGCAGTATTTT CASSLDSPIDTQYF
TRBJ2-5 . few TRBV6-2/TRBV6-3 TGTGCCAGCAGATCTACGACTAGGACAGAGACCCAGTACTTC CASRSTTRTETQYF
TRBJ2-7 . many TRBV10-3 TGTGCCATCAGCGGACTTTCGGACGGGGAGTCCTACGAGCAGTACTTC CAISGLSDGESYEQYF
TRBJ2-7 . many TRBV9 TGTGCCAGCAGCAATAACCTCGGGGCAGCATCCTACGAGCAGTACTTC CASSNNLGAASYEQYF
TRBJ2-3 . few TRBV7-3 TGTGCCAGCAGCCAAACAGGGACCTACACAGATACGCAGTATTTT CASSQTGTYTDTQYF
TRBJ1-2 . . TRBV5-6 TGTGCCAGCACCCTCGGGCAGGCATCCTATGGCTACACCTTC CASTLGQASYGYTF
TRBJ2-7 . few TRBV7-2 TGTGCCAGCAGCCTCGGACGACCGCGGGAGCAGTACTTC CASSLGRPREQYF
TRBJ1-5 . many TRBV6-2/TRBV6-3 TGTGCCAGCATGGGGAGGGCGGCTCAGCCCCAGCATTTT CASMGRAAQPQHF
TRBJ2-5 . many TRBV24-1 TGTGCCACCAGTGATCCCGAGACCGGAGAGACCCAGTACTTC CATSDPETGETQYF
TRBJ1-5 . many TRBV2 TGTGCCAGCAGATCGGACGGTTATAGCAATCAGCCCCAGCATTTT CASRSDGYSNQPQHF
TRBJ2-1 TRBD2 few TRBV5-4 TGTGCCAGCAGCTTCCCAGCGGGAGGGAGCAATGAGCAGTTCTTC CASSFPAGGSNEQFF
TRBJ2-2 TRBD1 many TRBV12-3/TRBV12-4 TGTGCCAGCAGTAGACAGGGTTTAGGGGAGCTGTTTTTT CASSRQGLGELFF
TRBJ1-1 . many TRBV28 TGTGCCAGCAGTCCAGGATACGGCATCTCGGTGAACACTGAAGCTTTCTTT CASSPGYGISVNTEAFF
TRBJ2-7 . many TRBV7-2 TGTGCCAGCAGCTTAGCGACCGGGAAGAACTACGAGCAGTACTTC CASSLATGKNYEQYF
TRBJ2-5 TRBD2 many TRBV28 TGTGCCAGCATAGGACTAGCGGGAGTCCCTCAAGAGACCCAGTACTTC CASIGLAGVPQETQYF
TRBJ2-1 . medium-sized TRBV5-1 TGCGCCAGCAGCTTGGTTTCAGGGATTGGATACAATGAGCAGTTCTTC CASSLVSGIGYNEQFF
TRBJ2-2 TRBD2 few TRBV5-1 TGCGCCAGCAGCTCGGGACTATACACCGGGGAGCTGTTTTTT CASSSGLYTGELFF
TRBJ2-4 . few TRBV12-2 TGTGCAAGTCGCTTAGCAGCGGCGGAAGCCAAAAACATTCAGTACTTC CASRLAAAEAKNIQYF
TRBJ2-2 TRBD2 many TRBV6-5 TGTGCCAGCAGTACTAGCGGGGGCTCGGGTGGGGAGCTGTTTTTT CASSTSGGSGGELFF
TRBJ1-5 TRBD1 many TRBV7-2 TGTGCCAGCAGCGCCTACAGGGGAGCGCAGCCCCAGCATTTT CASSAYRGAQPQHF
TRBJ2-2 . many TRBV21-1 TGTGCCAGCCACGCCGACAGGGGGACGAAGGGCGGGGAGCTGTTTTTT CASHADRGTKGGELFF
TRBJ1-6 . many TRBV28 TGTGCCAGCAGTAAAAGACAGGTCGCCAGGGTTTCACCCCTCCACTTT CASSKRQVARVSPLHF
TRBJ1-5 . many TRBV6-2/TRBV6-3 TGTGCCAGCAGGAAAAGGGGACACAGGCTCGAGCCCCAGCATTTT CASRKRGHRLEPQHF
TRBJ1-2 . medium-sized TRBV6-6 TGTGCCACAAAAACGAGTCCAGAATACTATGGCTACACCTTC CATKTSPEYYGYTF
TRBJ1-3 . . TRBV21-1 TGTGCCAGCAGCAGCCGACAGGTCCAAGGGGGCACCATATATTTT CASSSRQVQGGTIYF
TRBJ2-2 . many TRBV7-3 TGTGCCAGCAGCCCCCAGGGCCGGGGGGCTACCGGGGAGCTGTTTTTT CASSPQGRGATGELFF
TRBJ2-7 TRBD1 many TRBV7-9 TGTGCCAGCAGCTTAGCCGGGACAGGCTCCTACGAGCAGTACTTC CASSLAGTGSYEQYF
TRBJ2-1 TRBD1 many TRBV5-5 TGTGCCAGCAGCTTGGCCCTCAGGGGGCTTGAGCAGTTCTTC CASSLALRGLEQFF
TRBJ2-5 . few TRBV30 TGTGCCTGGAATCCTCGGGGGTCCCAAGAGACCCAGTACTTC CAWNPRGSQETQYF
TRBJ1-1 . many TRBV7-9 TGTGCCAGCAGTTTGGACTTATTCCTCATGAACACTGAAGCTTTCTTT CASSLDLFLMNTEAFF
TRBJ2-1 TRBD2 many TRBV10-3 TGTGCCATCAGTGAGTCGGGGACTAGCGGGGTCAATGAGCAGTTCTTC CAISESGTSGVNEQFF
TRBJ2-7 TRBD1 many TRBV20-1 TGCAGTGCTGTAGGACAGGGGATGAGCGAGCAGTACTTC CSAVGQGMSEQYF